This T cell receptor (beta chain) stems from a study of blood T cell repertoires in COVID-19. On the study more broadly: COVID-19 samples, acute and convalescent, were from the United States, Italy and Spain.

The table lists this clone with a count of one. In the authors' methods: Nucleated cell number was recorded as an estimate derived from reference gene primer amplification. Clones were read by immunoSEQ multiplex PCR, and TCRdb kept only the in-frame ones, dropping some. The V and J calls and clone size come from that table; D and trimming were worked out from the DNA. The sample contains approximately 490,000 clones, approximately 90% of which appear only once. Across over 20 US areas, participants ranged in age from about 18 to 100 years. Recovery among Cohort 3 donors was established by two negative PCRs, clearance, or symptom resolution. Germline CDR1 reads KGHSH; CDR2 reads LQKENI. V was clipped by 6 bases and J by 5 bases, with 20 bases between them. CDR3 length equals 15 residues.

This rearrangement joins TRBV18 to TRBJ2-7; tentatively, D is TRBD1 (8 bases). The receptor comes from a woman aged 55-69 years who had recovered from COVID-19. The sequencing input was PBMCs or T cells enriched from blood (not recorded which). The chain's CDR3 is CASSQQGAGRNEQYV. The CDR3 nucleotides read TGTGCCAGCTCCCAGCAGGGGGCCGGGAGGAACGAGCAGTACGTC.